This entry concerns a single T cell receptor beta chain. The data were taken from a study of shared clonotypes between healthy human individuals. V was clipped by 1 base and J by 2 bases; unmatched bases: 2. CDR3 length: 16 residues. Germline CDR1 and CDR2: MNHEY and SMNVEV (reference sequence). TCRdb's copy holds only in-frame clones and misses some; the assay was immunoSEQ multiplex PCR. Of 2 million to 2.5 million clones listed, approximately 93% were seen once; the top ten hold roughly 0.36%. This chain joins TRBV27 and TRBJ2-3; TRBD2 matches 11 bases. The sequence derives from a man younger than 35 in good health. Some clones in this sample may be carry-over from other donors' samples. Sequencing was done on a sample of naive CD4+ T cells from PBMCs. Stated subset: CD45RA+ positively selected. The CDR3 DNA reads TGTGCCAGCAGTTTATGGGGACTAGCGGTCACAGATACGCAGTATTTT. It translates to CASSLWGLAVTDTQYF.